This entry lists 26 T cell receptor beta chains sequenced from one sample in a study of regulatory T cells in long-lasting Graves disease (dated by TCRdb to the early 2020s). Preparation of the library involved multiplex PCR. Sequenced using an Illumina HiSeq 4000. CDR3 regions were amplified by Arm-PCR with iRepertoire HTBI primers to construct TCR beta libraries. TCRdb reworked the public reads: Q25 trimming with fastp, MiXCR clone assembly, productive beta chains retained. Every distinct CDR3 protein forms one entry, paired with its most common genes and DNA. Recorded for this sample are 520,000 or so distinct CDR3 sequences; 12% of them occurred a single time. The leading ten clones occupy roughly 9.3% of the sample. In light of the paper, this sample's time point label describes: newly diagnosed GD, antithyroid drugs for less than 3 months. RNA was extracted from PBMCs in TRIzol for both TCR sequencing and RNA sequencing.

These same data were also listed under a study on T cells in Graves' hyperthyroidism and ophthalmopathy.

The sequenced sample was peripheral blood mononuclear cells (PBMCs), obtained at new diagnosis, from a patient treated with antithyroid drugs. All receptors come from a woman in her thirties with Graves disease. Donor details come from another sample of the same person, matched by shared clones.

This clonotype was picked up many times. This chain connects TRBV2 to TRBJ2-1, with D hard to call. This CDR3 spans 14 amino acids. Germline assignment: CDR1 SNHLY and CDR2 FYNNEI. Trimming shortened V by 1 base and J by 7 bases, and 11 bases separated the two germline ends. CDR3 DNA sequence: TGTGCCAGCAGTGAAGGGAAGGGTGGGAATGAGCAGTTCTTC. Translated: CASSEGKGGNEQFF.

A few counts support this clonotype. J is TRBJ1-1 and V is TRBV20-1, with D unresolved. The length of the CDR3 is 12 residues. The V gene's germline CDR1 is DFQATT and CDR2 SNEGSKA (reference sequence). V lost 2 bases and J lost 2, with 6 bases in between. Written as DNA, the CDR3 is TGCAGTGCTAGAATCGGAAACACTGAAGCTTTCTTT. It translates to CSARIGNTEAFF.

This clonotype has just a few counts. The germline gene is not matched at one end of the junction; a read error may be the cause. The chain uses TRBV19 and TRBJ2-7; D remains ambiguous. The CDR3 loop spans 13 amino acids. From germline, CDR1 is LNHDA and CDR2 SQIVND (reference sequence). CDR3 residues: CATSASLNYEQYF. CDR3 in DNA: TGTGCCACTAGTGCATCCCTAAACTACGAGCAGTACTTC.

This clonotype came up many times. The V call is TRBV27, the J call TRBJ2-7, with no clear D. Per the germline V gene, CDR1 is MNHEY and CDR2 is SMNVEV (reference sequence). Between the trimmed V and J ends, which lost 4 bases and 4 bases, there was a span of 11 bases. CDR3 length: 13 amino acids. This chain's CDR3 is CASSSGWGYEQYF. The CDR3 DNA follows: TGTGCCAGCAGTTCGGGTTGGGGTTACGAGCAGTACTTC.

This clonotype was seen at least ten times. The chain joins TRBV5-6 to TRBJ2-1; tentative D call: TRBD1 (5 bases). Germline V gene lookup returns CDR1 SGHDT and CDR2 YYEEEE. The CDR3 runs 14 residues. Trimming left V 1 base short and J 7 bases short, with 12 bases between. As DNA, the CDR3 is TGTGCCAGCAGCTTGACAGGACCGTGGAATGAGCAGTTCTTC. This codes for CASSLTGPWNEQFF.

This clonotype was seen a single time. The chain recombines TRBV5-1 with TRBJ1-2, with 12 nucleotides matching TRBD1. This CDR3 has 14 amino acids. Germline V gives CDR1 SGHRS, CDR2 YFSETQ. After removal of 5 bases from V and 8 bases from J, the junction contained 7 bases not matched to a gene. The CDR3 region is CASRSGTGGRGYTF. The CDR3, as DNA: TGCGCCAGCAGATCCGGGACAGGGGGCAGAGGCTACACCTTC.

The chain links TRBV4-1 to TRBJ2-7; 9 bases match TRBD1. With 4 bases clipped from V and 5 bases from J, the junction kept 9 bases outside the gene matches. Per the germline V gene, CDR1 is MGHRA and CDR2 is YSYEKL. The CDR3 is 15 amino acids. CDR3 DNA sequence: TGCGCCAGCAGCCTAGGCCGGGACAGGGCCCACGAGCAGTACTTC. This encodes CASSLGRDRAHEQYF.

This clonotype occurred many times. The chain uses TRBV6-2 or TRBV6-3 and TRBJ2-2; D remains unclear. Germline V gene data show CDR1 as MNHEY and CDR2 as SVGEGT. This CDR3 contains 15 residues. The ends were cut back, 8 bases at V and 5 bases at J, with 18 bases in the middle. The CDR3 DNA reads TGTGCCAGCTGCGTTTCGGTCCTGGGGACCGGGGAGCTGTTTTTT. Translating it yields CASCVSVLGTGELFF.

This clonotype has just a few counts. The chain has TRBV20-1 and TRBJ1-5; D perhaps matches TRBD1 (5 bases). This CDR3 region has 13 residues. The germline V gene has CDR1 DFQATT and CDR2 SNEGSKA (reference sequence). The CDR3 loop is CSLRAAGSQPQHF. The CDR3 DNA sequence: TGCAGCCTTAGAGCGGCAGGGAGCCAGCCCCAGCATTTT.

The rearrangement uses TRBV20-1 and TRBJ2-2, with 13 bases lining up with TRBD2. Germline CDR1 and CDR2: DFQATT and SNEGSKA (reference sequence). J was trimmed by 6 bases and V by 0 bases; bases with no gene match: 10. The CDR3 extends over 18 amino acids. CDR3 residues: CSARDTGLAGVWAGELFF. The CDR3 DNA reads as TGCAGTGCTAGAGATACCGGACTAGCGGGAGTATGGGCCGGGGAGCTGTTTTTT.

The chain is built from TRBV20-1 and TRBJ1-6; no clear D. Trimming took off 5 bases at V and 10 bases at J, with 15 bases between the two ends. There are 13 residues in the CDR3. The V gene's germline CDR1 is DFQATT and CDR2 SNEGSKA (reference sequence). Here the CDR3 DNA reads TGCAGTGCTTCGGGATACCGGGAGTCACCCCTCCACTTT. It is translated as CSASGYRESPLHF.

This clonotype has a count of ten or more. This rearrangement joins TRBV20-1 to TRBJ1-2; D gene uncertain. This CDR3 has 11 residues. Germline assignment: CDR1 DFQATT and CDR2 SNEGSKA (reference sequence). The ends were cut back, 4 bases at V and 5 bases at J, with 8 bases in the middle. CDR3 sequence (DNA): TGCAGTGCTATCAGTGGGTATGGCTACACCTTC. Protein product: CSAISGYGYTF.

This clonotype was counted at least ten times. The CDR3: CASSIGTGDTEAFF. DNA of the CDR3: TGCGCCAGCAGCATAGGTACAGGGGACACTGAAGCTTTCTTT. The rearrangement uses TRBV5-1 and TRBJ1-1, with 7 bases identical to TRBD1. The CDR3 contains 14 residues. Trimming cost V 4 bases and J 3 bases; bases outside gene matches: 6. Germline CDR1 reads SGHRS; CDR2 reads YFSETQ.

This clonotype has at least ten counts. The chain links TRBV18 to TRBJ1-1; the D is unclear. The CDR3 spans 16 residues. Germline CDR1 reads KGHSH; CDR2 reads LQKENI. V was trimmed by 0 bases and J by 1 base, leaving 12 bases between them. CDR3 nucleotides: TGTGCCAGCTCACCACCGAGTCAGCGTTCGAACACTGAAGCTTTCTTT. Translated, it gives CASSPPSQRSNTEAFF.

This clonotype was detected many times. CDR3 DNA sequence: TGCGCCAGCAGCTTAACTCCGGGACTAGCGGGAGTTCGGCAGTATTTT. Translating gives CASSLTPGLAGVRQYF. The chain employs TRBV5-1 and TRBJ2-3, with TRBD2 matching 14 bases. With 2 bases clipped from V and 11 bases from J, the junction kept 10 bases outside the gene matches. Germline CDR1 SGHRS, CDR2 YFSETQ. The CDR3 is made up of 16 amino acids.

This clonotype was detected many times. This chain connects TRBV2 to TRBJ1-1, with D possibly TRBD1 on 6 matching bases. CDR1 is SNHLY, CDR2 FYNNEI, per germline. The V end lost 7 bases, the J end lost 2 bases, and 14 bases lay between the germline ends. There are 14 residues in the CDR3. The CDR3 sequence: CASTPGTTNTEAFF. The CDR3 bases are TGTGCCAGCACCCCCGGGACAACCAACACTGAAGCTTTCTTT.

The V gene is TRBV10-3, the J gene TRBJ2-1; TRBD1 matches at 12 bases. The CDR3 is made up of 15 amino acids. Germline V lookup: CDR1 ENHRY, CDR2 SYGVKD. After removal of 7 bases from V and 4 bases from J, the junction contained 5 bases not matched to a gene. CDR3 loop: CAINPGQGAYNEQFF. The CDR3 DNA reads as TGTGCCATCAACCCGGGACAGGGGGCTTACAATGAGCAGTTCTTC.

There are many counts of this clonotype. Here the CDR3 DNA reads TGTGCCACCAGCAGAGATCCCCCGAATGAAAAACTGTTTTTT. This gives the protein CATSRDPPNEKLFF. The J gene is TRBJ1-4, the V gene TRBV15; no clear D. V was shortened by 0 bases and J by 5 bases, with 7 bases between the two germline ends. The CDR3 sequence is 14 residues long. Germline values: CDR1 LNHNV, CDR2 YYDKDF (reference sequence).

This chain uses TRBV15 with TRBJ1-1; tentative D call: TRBD1 (6 bases). V dropped 1 base and J dropped 7 bases, with 16 bases sitting between them. Germline lookup yields CDR1 LNHNV and CDR2 YYDKDF (reference sequence). The CDR3 covers 15 residues. CDR3 DNA: TGTGCCACCAGCAGAGGCCTGGGGGGCGGCCTTGAAGCTTTCTTT. Protein: CATSRGLGGGLEAFF.

This clonotype occurred many times. The chain links TRBV28 to TRBJ1-1; the D is unclear. The CDR3 spans 11 residues. The V and J ends lost 3 bases and 11 bases respectively, with 10 bases between them. Germline-derived CDR1 and CDR2 are MDHEN and SYDVKM. CDR3 protein: CASSLASFAFF. The CDR3 DNA is TGTGCCAGCAGTTTGGCATCGTTTGCTTTCTTT.

This clonotype has at least ten counts. The V and J genes are TRBV7-2 and TRBJ2-5; D is unclear. V lost 5 bases to trimming and J lost 5 bases, with 9 bases between them. The CDR3 loop spans 12 amino acids. The V gene's germline CDR1 is SGHTA and CDR2 FQGNSA. The CDR3 region has the DNA TGTGCCAGCAGCCCGCCCTCGGAGACCCAGTACTTC. It is translated as CASSPPSETQYF.

The chain carries TRBV28 and TRBJ2-3; unclear D gene. Germline lookup yields CDR1 MDHEN and CDR2 SYDVKM. The CDR3 has 11 amino acids. V gave up 7 bases and J gave up 5 bases, with 7 bases separating them. CDR3 coding DNA: TGTGCCAGCACCCTTTTAGATACGCAGTATTTT. This codes for CASTLLDTQYF.

This clonotype was seen at least ten times. This chain links TRBV14 with TRBJ2-7; TRBD2 might be the D (6 bases). V was clipped by 4 bases and J by 3 bases, with 22 bases between them. The V gene's germline CDR1 is SGHDN and CDR2 FVKESK. The CDR3 consists of 17 residues. CDR3: CASSPTIGVYGGYEQYF. The CDR3 DNA reads TGTGCCAGCAGCCCCACGATAGGGGTTTACGGGGGCTACGAGCAGTACTTC. Combining the CDR3 with reference TRBV14 and TRBJ2-7 gives the whole variable domain EAGVTQFPSHSVIEKGQTVTLRCDPISGHDNLYWYRRVMGKEIKFLLHFVKESKQDESGMPNNRFLAERTGGTYSTLKVQPAELEDSGVYFCASSPTIGVYGGYEQYFGPGTRLTVT.

This clonotype was seen more than once but under ten times. The chain employs TRBV4-3 and TRBJ1-1, with 12 bases aligning to TRBD1. The CDR3 contains 18 residues. Germline-derived CDR1 and CDR2 are LGHNA and YSLEER. V gave up 1 base and J gave up 5 bases; unmatched junction bases: 11. This CDR3 is CASSQVGTGGAGDTEAFF. CDR3 sequence (DNA): TGCGCCAGCAGCCAAGTCGGGACAGGGGGCGCTGGGGATACTGAAGCTTTCTTT.

The rearrangement links TRBV5-1 to TRBJ2-5; possibly TRBD1 for D (6 bases). Per the germline V gene, CDR1 is SGHRS and CDR2 is YFSETQ. V was pared by 4 bases and J by 2 bases, with 9 bases between. CDR3 size: 13 residues. The CDR3 is CASSQGQQETQYF. DNA for the CDR3: TGCGCCAGCAGCCAGGGACAACAAGAGACCCAGTACTTC.

The chain carries TRBV7-2 and TRBJ2-7; no clear D. Trimming cost V 0 bases and J 1 base, with 7 bases left between them. The CDR3 length is 14 residues. Per the germline V gene, CDR1 is SGHTA and CDR2 is FQGNSA. For the CDR3, the DNA is TGTGCCAGCAGCTTAGCGCCTCCGTCCTACGAGCAGTACTTC. Residues: CASSLAPPSYEQYF.